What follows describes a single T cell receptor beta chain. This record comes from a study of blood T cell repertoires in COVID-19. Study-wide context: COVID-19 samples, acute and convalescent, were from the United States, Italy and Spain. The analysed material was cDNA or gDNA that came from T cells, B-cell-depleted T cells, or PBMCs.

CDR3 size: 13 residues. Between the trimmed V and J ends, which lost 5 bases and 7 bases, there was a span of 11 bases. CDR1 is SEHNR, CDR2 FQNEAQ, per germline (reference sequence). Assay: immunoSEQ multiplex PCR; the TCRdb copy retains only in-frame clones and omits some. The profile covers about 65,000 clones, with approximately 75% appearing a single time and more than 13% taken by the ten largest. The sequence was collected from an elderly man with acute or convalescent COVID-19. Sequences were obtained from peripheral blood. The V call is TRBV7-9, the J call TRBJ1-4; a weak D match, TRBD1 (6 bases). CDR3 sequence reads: CASSPGQFEKLFF. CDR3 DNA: TGTGCCAGCAGCCCCGGACAGTTTGAAAAACTGTTTTTT.